The sequence of this T cell receptor beta chain was determined in a study of spatial heterogeneity in lung cancer. Time point here: sample taken at primary tumor resection. The sequenced material consisted of unsorted whole RNA from tumor, nontumor lung or frozen PBMC. 72 TRACERx patients with early, untreated non-small cell lung cancer donated samples. Each CDR3 protein gets one entry after TCRdb re-called the 5' RACE reads with MiXCR. This sample carries 85,000 to 100,000 distinct CDR3 sequences, 12% of them seen once, and the ten largest clones take roughly two fifths. This clonotype was counted a few times. From germline, CDR1 is KGHDR and CDR2 SFDVKD. The CDR3 loop spans 15 amino acids. V lost 3 bases and J 7 bases, leaving 15 bases between the germline ends.

The input for sequencing was PBMCs, taken at surgery. This rearrangement joins TRBV24-1 to TRBJ2-1, with unresolved D. The sequence derives from a male donor with early-stage non-small cell lung cancer. CDR3 amino acids: CATSDRAQKLNEQFF. The CDR3 DNA sequence: TGTGCCACCAGTGATCGGGCCCAGAAGCTTAATGAGCAGTTCTTC.